The 11 T cell receptor beta chains below all came from one sample that was sequenced in a study of blood T cell repertoires in COVID-19. Produced via immunoSEQ multiplex PCR; TCRdb's table is partial and in-frame only. The data hold around 190,000 clones, with about four fifths observed a single time. The sample comprised peripheral blood. The receptors shown here come from a man aged 60-69 years with acute or convalescent COVID-19.

The chain recombines TRBV27 with TRBJ1-5; 9 nucleotides line up with TRBD1. This CDR3 is 14 amino acids long. Unmatched junction bases numbered 6, after V lost 7 bases and J lost 5 bases. From germline, CDR1 is MNHEY and CDR2 SMNVEV (reference sequence). CDR3 nucleotides: TGTGCCAGCACCCGGACAGGGGCGGATCAGCCCCAGCATTTT. Translating gives CASTRTGADQPQHF.

The rearrangement links TRBV24-1 to TRBJ2-5, with D tentatively TRBD1 (5 bases). Germline V lookup: CDR1 KGHDR, CDR2 SFDVKD. V lost 3 bases and J lost 5, with 12 bases in between. This CDR3 region has 14 residues. DNA of the CDR3: TGTGCCACCAGTGATGCAACAGGTGCGGAGACCCAGTACTTC. Its protein product is CATSDATGAETQYF.

The chain couples TRBV28 to TRBJ2-7, with D possibly being TRBD2 (6 bases). Trimming took off 1 base at V and 0 bases at J, with 7 bases between the two ends. Germline V gene lookup returns CDR1 MDHEN and CDR2 SYDVKM. The CDR3 is made up of 14 amino acids. CDR3 region: CASSLYGGSYEQYF. The CDR3 region has the DNA TGTGCCAGCAGTTTATACGGGGGCTCCTACGAGCAGTACTTC.

The chain links TRBV21-1 to TRBJ2-2; the listed D gene, TRBD2, was not tested against the DNA. TRBV21-1 is classified as a pseudogene. The CDR3 loop spans 19 amino acids. DNA for the CDR3: TGTGCCAGCAACCAGGGACATTGTGGCGGGAGGCCGTGGACCGGGGAGCTGTTTTTT. It encodes CASNQGHCGGRPWTGELFF.

The chain recombines TRBV7-2 with TRBJ2-1; unclear D gene. The CDR3 has 15 residues. CDR1 is SGHTA, CDR2 FQGNSA, per germline. The germline V and J ends were trimmed by 5 bases and 2 bases, with 13 bases remaining between them. In nucleotides, the CDR3 is TGTGCCAGCAGCCCGGCGAGCGCAACCTACAATGAGCAGTTCTTC. Translating it yields CASSPASATYNEQFF. Full variable domain (remainder filled in from reference TRBV7-2 and TRBJ2-1): GAGVSQSPSNKVTEKGKDVELRCDPISGHTALYWYRQSLGQGLEFLIYFQGNSAPDKSGLPSDRFSAERTGGSVSTLTIQRTQQEDSAVYLCASSPASATYNEQFFGPGTRLTVL.

The chain employs TRBV29-1 and TRBJ2-1, with D maybe TRBD2 (5 bases). The germline CDR1 and CDR2 sequences are SQVTM and ANQGSEA. Trimming removed 7 bases at V and 0 bases at J, with 10 bases between. This CDR3 comprises 13 residues. The CDR3 region is CSARTLSYNEQFF. In nucleotides, the CDR3 is TGCAGCGCACGGACTCTCTCCTACAATGAGCAGTTCTTC.

The chain joins TRBV21-1 to TRBJ2-7; TRBD2, as called in the table, went unchecked against the DNA. TRBV21-1 is annotated as a pseudogene. The CDR3 contains 18 residues. The CDR3 region has the DNA TGTGCCAGCAGCAAAAACGAGAGGGCCAGGCGGGGAACCTACGAGCAGTACTTC. This gives the protein CASSKNERARRGTYEQYF.

This chain connects TRBV7-8 to TRBJ2-1, with 7 bases matching TRBD2. The trim removed 6 bases at V and 6 bases at J, leaving 5 bases unmatched. Germline CDR1 reads SGHVS; CDR2 reads FQNEAQ. The CDR3 has 13 residues. The CDR3: CASRFSGPNEQFF. DNA of the CDR3: TGTGCCAGCAGGTTTAGCGGGCCCAATGAGCAGTTCTTC. Variable domain in full (rest from reference TRBV7-8 and TRBJ2-1): GAGVSQSPRYKVAKRGQDVALRCDPISGHVSLFWYQQALGQGPEFLTYFQNEAQLDKSGLPSDRFFAERPEGSVSTLKIQRTQQEDSAVYLCASRFSGPNEQFFGPGTRLTVL.

The chain uses TRBV5-8 and TRBJ2-1; 8 positions agree with TRBD2. CDR1 is SGHTS, CDR2 YDEGEE, per germline. Unmatched junction bases numbered 8, after V lost 3 bases and J lost 9 bases. The CDR3 runs to 14 residues. DNA of the CDR3: TGTGCCAGCAGCTGGGGCGGGGGGCTTAGTGAGCAGTTCTTC. Its protein is CASSWGGGLSEQFF.

The chain recombines TRBV14 with TRBJ2-1, with 9 bases that match TRBD2. CDR3 length: 16 amino acids. The germline gives CDR1 SGHDN, CDR2 FVKESK. The V gene end was trimmed by 1 base and the J gene end by 8 bases; junction bases not matched to a gene: 9. The CDR3 here is CASSQVGGGGVDEQFF. The CDR3 DNA reads TGTGCCAGCAGCCAAGTAGGCGGGGGGGGAGTCGATGAGCAGTTCTTC.

In this sample, this clone turned up once. The chain joins TRBV23-1 to TRBJ2-5; possible D gene TRBD2, 5 bases. TRBV23-1 is treated as an ORF (open reading frame) with a function not yet certain. Trimming took off 6 bases at V and 2 bases at J, with 16 bases between the two ends. CDR3 size: 15 residues. DNA of the CDR3: TGCGCCAGCAGAGGAGGCAGAGCAGCACAAGAGACCCAGTACTTC. It encodes CASRGGRAAQETQYF.